The 5 T cell receptor beta chains presented below share a single source sample, sequenced in a study of blood T cell repertoires in COVID-19. TCRdb's table, derived via immunoSEQ multiplex PCR, lists solely in-frame clones and lacks some. The profile shows fewer than 70,000 clones, around nine tenths of them singletons. The sample consisted of peripheral blood. These receptors came from a woman in her 70s with active COVID-19.

The chain combines TRBV2 with TRBJ2-1; 13 nucleotides match TRBD2. Trimming removed 4 bases from V and 6 bases from J; junction bases left unmatched: 3. From germline, CDR1 is SNHLY and CDR2 FYNNEI. This CDR3 comprises 15 residues. DNA of the CDR3: TGTGCCAGCAGTGGACTAGCGGGAGGTATCAATGAGCAGTTCTTC. It yields the protein CASSGLAGGINEQFF.

The rearrangement links TRBV7-8 to TRBJ2-5; 10 bases are shared with TRBD2. The J segment lost 4 bases and the V segment lost 0 bases, leaving 11 bases of the junction unmatched. The germline V gene encodes CDR1 SGHVS and CDR2 FQNEAQ. CDR3 length: 18 residues. The CDR3 DNA follows: TGTGCCAGCAGCTTAGCAGACCCCGGGCTAGCGGGAGCAGAGACCCAGTACTTC. It specifies CASSLADPGLAGAETQYF.

The V call is TRBV4-2, the J call TRBJ2-3; TRBD1 aligns across 10 bases. V was clipped by 4 bases and J by 6 bases; unmatched bases: 10. The CDR3 consists of 16 residues. From germline, CDR1 is LGHNA and CDR2 YNFKEQ. Here the CDR3 reads CASSPGGTGDWDTQYF. The CDR3 DNA sequence: TGTGCCAGCAGCCCGGGGGGGACAGGGGATTGGGATACGCAGTATTTT.

V gene TRBV10-3 combines with J gene TRBJ2-1, with 10 positions matching TRBD2. J gave up 0 bases and V 6 bases, and 8 bases lay outside the gene matches. This CDR3 is 17 amino acids long. CDR1 ENHRY and CDR2 SYGVKD come from the germline V gene. The CDR3 sequence: CAIRKETSGYSYNEQFF. In DNA form, the CDR3 reads TGTGCCATCAGGAAAGAGACTAGCGGGTACTCCTACAATGAGCAGTTCTTC.

This rearrangement joins TRBV30 to TRBJ1-4; 7 bases map to TRBD1. V lost 1 base to trimming and J lost 6 bases; unmatched junction nucleotides: 8. The CDR3 is 15 amino acids. The germline CDR1 and CDR2 sequences are GTSNPN and SVGIG (reference sequence). CDR3 sequence reads: CAWSALGGEDEKLFF. The CDR3 DNA reads TGTGCCTGGAGTGCCTTAGGGGGCGAAGATGAAAAACTGTTTTTT.